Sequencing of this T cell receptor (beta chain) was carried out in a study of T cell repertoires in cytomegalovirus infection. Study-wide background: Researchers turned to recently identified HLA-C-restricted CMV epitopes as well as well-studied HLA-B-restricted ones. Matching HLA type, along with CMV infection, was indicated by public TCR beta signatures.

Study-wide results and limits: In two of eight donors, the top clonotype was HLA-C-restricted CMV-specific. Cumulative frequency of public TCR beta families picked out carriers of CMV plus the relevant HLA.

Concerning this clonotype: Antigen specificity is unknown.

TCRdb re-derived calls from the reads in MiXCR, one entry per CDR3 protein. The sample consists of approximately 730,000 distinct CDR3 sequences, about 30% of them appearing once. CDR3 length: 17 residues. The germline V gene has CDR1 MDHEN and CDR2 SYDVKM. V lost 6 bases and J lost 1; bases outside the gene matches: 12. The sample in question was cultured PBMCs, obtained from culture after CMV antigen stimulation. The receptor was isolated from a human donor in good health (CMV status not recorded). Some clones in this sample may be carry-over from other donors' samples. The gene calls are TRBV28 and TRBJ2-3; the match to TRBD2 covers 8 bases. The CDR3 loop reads CASSPSGGLGRTDTQYF. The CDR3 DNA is TGTGCCAGCAGCCCCTCGGGGGGACTAGGGCGCACAGATACGCAGTATTTT.